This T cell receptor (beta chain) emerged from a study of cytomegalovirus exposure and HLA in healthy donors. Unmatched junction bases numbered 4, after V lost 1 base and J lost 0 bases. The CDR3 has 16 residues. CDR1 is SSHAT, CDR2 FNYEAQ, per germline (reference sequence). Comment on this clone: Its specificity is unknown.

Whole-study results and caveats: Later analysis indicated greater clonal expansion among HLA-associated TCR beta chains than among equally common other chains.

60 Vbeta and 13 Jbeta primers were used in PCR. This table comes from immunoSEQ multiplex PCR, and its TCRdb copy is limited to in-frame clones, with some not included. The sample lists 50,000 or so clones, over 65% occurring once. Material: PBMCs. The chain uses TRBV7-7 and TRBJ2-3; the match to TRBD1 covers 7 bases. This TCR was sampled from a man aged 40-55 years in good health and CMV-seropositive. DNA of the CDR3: TGTGCCAGCAGCTTAGGGACAGGCCTTAGCACAGATACGCAGTATTTT. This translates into CASSLGTGLSTDTQYF.